This TCR beta chain comes out of a study of shared clonotypes between healthy human individuals. Germline V gene data show CDR1 as KGHSH and CDR2 as LQKENI. The CDR3 has 13 amino acids. V dropped 5 bases and J dropped 7 bases, with 13 bases sitting between them. Profiled with immunoSEQ multiplex PCR; TCRdb holds only in-frame clones, not every one. The sample has millions of clones; roughly 92% are singletons. The source of this sequence is a man in his late teens or twenties in good health. Sequenced: naive CD4+ T cells sorted from blood. Subset described: CD45RA+ positively selected. The V and J genes are TRBV18 and TRBJ2-3; TRBD1 might be the D (6 bases). The CDR3 spells CASSASGANTQYF. Here the CDR3 DNA reads TGTGCCAGCTCAGCCTCAGGGGCGAATACGCAGTATTTT.